This T cell receptor (beta chain) was obtained from a study of cytotoxic CD8 clonotypes in ibrutinib-treated CLL. TCRdb's copy holds only in-frame clones and misses some; the assay was immunoSEQ multiplex PCR. The repertoire holds tens of thousands of clones, approximately 70% seen once, with around 54% in the top ten. Germline loops: CDR1 LNHNV, CDR2 YYDKDF (reference sequence). V dropped 2 bases and J dropped 6 bases, with 12 bases sitting between them. CDR3 length: 14 residues. This clone was observed a single time. Source: PBMCs, taken at disease progression, from a patient treated with ibrutinib. The TCR was taken from a human donor with chronic lymphocytic leukemia. The rearrangement uses TRBV15 and TRBJ2-3; tentatively, D is TRBD2 (5 bases). CDR3 amino acids: CATSRSDSHDTQYF. CDR3 in DNA: TGTGCCACCAGCAGATCGGACTCCCATGATACGCAGTATTTT.